This T cell receptor (beta chain) comes out of a study of blood T cell repertoires in COVID-19. Turning to the study itself: PBMCs, B-cell-depleted T cells, or T cells were the source of the cDNA or gDNA that made up the material.

While infection was still active, Seattle patients were enrolled and then followed longitudinally. The V gene lost 8 bases and the J gene lost 6 bases, with 14 bases spanning the gap. Germline V gene sequence: CDR1 SNHLY, CDR2 FYNNEI. CDR3 length: 13 residues. The assay was immunoSEQ multiplex PCR, and TCRdb's table has in-frame clones only and misses some. The sample records about 150,000 clones, approximately 80% being singletons. The TCR was taken from a woman in her fifties or sixties with COVID-19, enrolled during active disease. The chain carries TRBV2 and TRBJ1-5; D may be TRBD1 (5 bases). The sequencing sample was made of peripheral blood. The DNA of the CDR3 is TGTGCCAGCGGCAGGGAAGTGGGTCAGCCCCAGCATTTT. Translating it yields CASGREVGQPQHF.